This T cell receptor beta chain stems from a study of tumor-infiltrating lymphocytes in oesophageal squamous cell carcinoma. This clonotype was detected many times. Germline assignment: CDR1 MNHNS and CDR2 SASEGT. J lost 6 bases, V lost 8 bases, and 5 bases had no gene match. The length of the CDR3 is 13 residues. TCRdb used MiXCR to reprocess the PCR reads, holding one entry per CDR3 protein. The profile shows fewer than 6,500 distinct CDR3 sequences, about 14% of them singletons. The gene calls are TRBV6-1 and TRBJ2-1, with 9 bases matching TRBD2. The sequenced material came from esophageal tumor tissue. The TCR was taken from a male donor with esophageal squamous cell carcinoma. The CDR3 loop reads CASGRGGANEQFF. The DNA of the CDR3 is TGTGCCAGCGGACGCGGGGGGGCCAATGAGCAGTTCTTC.